This T cell receptor (beta chain) stems from a study of siplizumab effects on memory and regulatory T cells. Notes on the study in general: About 75-97% of proliferating CD4+ or CD8+ clones had no assignable naive or memory phenotype. Siplizumab caused a significant drop in alloreactive sequences traceable to unstimulated CD4+ memory cells. Unstimulated naive T cells seemed to show more diversity than memory cells did, and they also seemed to be among the major contributors to the alloresponse.

The CDR3 loop spans 15 amino acids. Germline-derived CDR1 and CDR2 are SEHNR and FQNEAQ (reference sequence). V shed 5 bases and J 4 bases; nucleotides not matched to a gene: 9. Generated by immunoSEQ multiplex PCR, the TCRdb table keeps only in-frame clones and is missing some. Of 100,000 or so clones listed, 92% are singletons. To note about this clone: Its antigen is unidentified.

The sequenced sample was Tregs sorted from blood. J is TRBJ2-3 and V is TRBV7-9; TRBD1 aligns across 7 bases. The origin of this receptor is a human donor in good health. The CDR3 sequence is CASSPQQGLADTQYF. The CDR3 coding sequence is TGTGCCAGCAGCCCACAACAGGGGTTGGCAGATACGCAGTATTTT.